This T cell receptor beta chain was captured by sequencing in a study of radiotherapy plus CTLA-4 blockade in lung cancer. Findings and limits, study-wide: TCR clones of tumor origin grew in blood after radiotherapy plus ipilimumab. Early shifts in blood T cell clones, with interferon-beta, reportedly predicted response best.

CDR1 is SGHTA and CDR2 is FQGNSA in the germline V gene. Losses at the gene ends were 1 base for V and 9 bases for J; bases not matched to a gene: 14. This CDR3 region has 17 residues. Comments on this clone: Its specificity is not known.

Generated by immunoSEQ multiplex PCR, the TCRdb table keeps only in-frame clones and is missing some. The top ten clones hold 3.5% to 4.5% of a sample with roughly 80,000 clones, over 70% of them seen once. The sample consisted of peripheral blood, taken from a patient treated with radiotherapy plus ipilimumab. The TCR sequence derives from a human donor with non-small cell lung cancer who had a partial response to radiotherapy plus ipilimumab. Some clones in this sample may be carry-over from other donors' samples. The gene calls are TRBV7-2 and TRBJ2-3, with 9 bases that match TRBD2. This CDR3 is CASSLGAASGDRGTQYF. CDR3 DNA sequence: TGTGCCAGCAGCTTAGGTGCGGCTAGCGGGGACCGTGGAACGCAGTATTTT.